The subject of this entry is one TCR beta chain. This clone was seen a few times. Its binding antigen is unknown. Per-nucleotide qualities are absent, and no much larger clonotype sits a single base away. Reading the label with the study, this specimen's time point is: baseline before first vaccination. Vaccinee samples came from UK trials COV001 and COV002, including a single-blind randomized controlled phase 2/3 trial of AZD1222 (ChAdOx1 nCoV-19) in healthy adults. For TCRbeta chain sequencing, PBMC samples from trial participants were taken at day 0 and at day 28 after the second dose. V drops 0 bases and J drops 4 bases, leaving 17 bases in between. According to the germline V gene (reference sequence), CDR1 reads SGHKS and CDR2 reads YYEKEE. Including the terminal cysteine and phenylalanine, the CDR3 comprises 16 residues. Of all the DNA, just the CDR3 is kept, 48 bases in frame from base 1. This specimen belongs to a study of T cell responses to AZD1222 COVID-19 vaccine (dated by TCRdb to 2020 to 2022). Notes on the research overall: AZD1222 recipients whose second dose came at about 4 weeks and those whose second dose came at about 12 weeks were combined into one group, since spike-specific TCR depth and breadth did not differ between the two schedules. A total of 233 trial participants underwent TCR sequencing, of whom about 200 had received two doses of AZD1222 and some 25 had received two doses of the MenACWY control vaccine. Trial participants were enrolled by age into 18-55, 56-69 and 70-plus year subgroups, with about 150, 28 and 57 TCR-sequenced participants respectively. Points the paper makes about the study in general: Participants were mostly white British and included more females than males, and it was suggested by the authors that clonal diversity may have been underestimated. Reportedly, close to half of the unique spike-specific TCRs recognized epitopes lying outside the regions that are mutated in the B.1.351 and B.1.1.7 variants. The vaccine-associated CD4 TCRs covered the entire spike protein, and the dominant responses fell in regions 160-218 and 743-854. The 56-69-year group was small, and its depth increase did not reach significance, likely because of low power. After two AZD1222 doses, both the breadth and the depth of spike-specific TCRs were significantly higher than at day 0 and than in MenACWY recipients. Because no day 14 peak-response samples were available, the repertoires could be characterized only after the peak T cell response. Conclusions about previously exposed vaccinees are limited, since just six or seven AZD1222 recipients were seropositive for SARS-CoV-2 at baseline.

The CDR3 regions of human TCRbeta chains were subjected to immunosequencing. The paper's data handling went like this. TCRs in the repertoires were compared against a reference library of SARS-CoV-2-specific TCRs that had been generated with the MIRA antigen-specificity platform. Breadth meant the fraction of unique TCRs that were SARS-CoV-2-associated, whereas depth meant the fraction of total T cells that were SARS-CoV-2-associated. Using the MIRA data, each spike-specific TCR was mapped to the spike region that the TCR reacts to and placed in a CD4 or CD8 class. Log10-transformed breadth and depth values were compared by one-way ANOVA with Sidak's multiple comparisons tests. In its TCRdb copy, this immuneACCESS table keeps in-frame sequences only and misses some clones. Where compared with another copy, unresolved V genes explain less than half of these, and the others have no known cause. V, J and clone size derive from that table, while D and trimming were established from the DNA sequence. A total of 150,000 to 200,000 clones appear in this sample, approximately 90% of them only once. 5% to 7% of the sample belongs to the ten largest clones.

The clonotype originates from an adult in good health. Sequences were derived from peripheral blood, sampled on day 0 of AZD1222 vaccination. This chain joins TRBV5-5 to TRBJ2-7; TRBD1 is a possible D gene, resting on 5 matching bases. The CDR3 reads as follows: CASSLAGQTRDYEQYF. In nucleotide form, the sequence is TGTGCCAGCAGCTTGGCAGGGCAGACAAGAGATTACGAGCAGTACTTC.